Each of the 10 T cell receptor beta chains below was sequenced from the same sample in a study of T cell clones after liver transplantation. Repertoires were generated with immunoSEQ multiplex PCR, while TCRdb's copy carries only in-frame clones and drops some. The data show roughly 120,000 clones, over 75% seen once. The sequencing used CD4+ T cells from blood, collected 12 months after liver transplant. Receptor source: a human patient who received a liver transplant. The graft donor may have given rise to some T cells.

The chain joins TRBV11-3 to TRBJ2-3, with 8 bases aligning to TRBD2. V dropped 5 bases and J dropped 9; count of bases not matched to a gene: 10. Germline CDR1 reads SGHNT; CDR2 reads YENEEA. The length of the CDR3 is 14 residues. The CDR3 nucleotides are TGTGCCAGCAGCATCGGGAGGGCCAAAGAAACGCAGTATTTT. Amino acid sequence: CASSIGRAKETQYF.

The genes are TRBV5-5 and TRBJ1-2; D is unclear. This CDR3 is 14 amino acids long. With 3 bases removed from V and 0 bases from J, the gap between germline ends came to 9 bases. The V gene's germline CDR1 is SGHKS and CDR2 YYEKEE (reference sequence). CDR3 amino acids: CASSSGSSNYGYTF. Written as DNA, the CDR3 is TGTGCCAGCAGCTCTGGCAGCTCTAACTATGGCTACACCTTC.

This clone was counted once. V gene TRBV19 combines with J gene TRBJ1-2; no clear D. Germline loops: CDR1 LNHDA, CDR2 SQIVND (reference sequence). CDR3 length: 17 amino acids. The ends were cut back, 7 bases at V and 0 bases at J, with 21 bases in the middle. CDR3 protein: CASTNFARTAPNYGYTF. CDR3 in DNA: TGTGCCAGTACCAATTTCGCTCGGACTGCGCCTAACTATGGCTACACCTTC.

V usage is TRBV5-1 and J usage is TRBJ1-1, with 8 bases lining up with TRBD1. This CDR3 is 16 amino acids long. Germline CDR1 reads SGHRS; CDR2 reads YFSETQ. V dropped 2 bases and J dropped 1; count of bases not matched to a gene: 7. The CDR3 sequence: CASSFRTGMANTEAFF. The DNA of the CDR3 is TGCGCCAGCAGCTTCCGGACAGGGATGGCGAACACTGAAGCTTTCTTT.

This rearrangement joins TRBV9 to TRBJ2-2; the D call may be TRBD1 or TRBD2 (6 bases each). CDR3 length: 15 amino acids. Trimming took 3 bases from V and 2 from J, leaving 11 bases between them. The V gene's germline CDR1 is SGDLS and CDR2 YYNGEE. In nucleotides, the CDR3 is TGTGCCAGCAGCGCCTCGGGGGCTAACACCGGGGAGCTGTTTTTT. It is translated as CASSASGANTGELFF.

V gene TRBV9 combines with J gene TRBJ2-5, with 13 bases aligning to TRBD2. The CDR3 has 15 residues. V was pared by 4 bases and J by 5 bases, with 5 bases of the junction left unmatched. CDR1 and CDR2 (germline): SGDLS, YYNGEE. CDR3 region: CASSLELAGGETQYF. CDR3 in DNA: TGTGCCAGCAGCTTGGAACTAGCGGGAGGGGAGACCCAGTACTTC. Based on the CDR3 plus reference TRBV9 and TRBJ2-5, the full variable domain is DSGVTQTPKHLITATGQRVTLRCSPRSGDLSVYWYQQSLDQGLQFLIQYYNGEERAKGNILERFSAQQFPDLHSELNLSSLELGDSALYFCASSLELAGGETQYFGPGTRLLVL.

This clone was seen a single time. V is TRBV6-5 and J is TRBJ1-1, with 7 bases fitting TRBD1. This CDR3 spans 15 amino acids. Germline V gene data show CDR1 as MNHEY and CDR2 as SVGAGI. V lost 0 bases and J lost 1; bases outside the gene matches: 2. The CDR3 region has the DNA TGTGCCAGCAGTTACTCGGGGGACAGGAACACTGAAGCTTTCTTT. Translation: CASSYSGDRNTEAFF.

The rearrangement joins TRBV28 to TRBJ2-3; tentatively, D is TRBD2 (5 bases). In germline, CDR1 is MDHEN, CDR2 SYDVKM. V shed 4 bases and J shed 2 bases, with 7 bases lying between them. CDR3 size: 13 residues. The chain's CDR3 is CASSWGATDTQYF. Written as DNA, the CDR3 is TGTGCCAGCAGTTGGGGAGCCACAGATACGCAGTATTTT.

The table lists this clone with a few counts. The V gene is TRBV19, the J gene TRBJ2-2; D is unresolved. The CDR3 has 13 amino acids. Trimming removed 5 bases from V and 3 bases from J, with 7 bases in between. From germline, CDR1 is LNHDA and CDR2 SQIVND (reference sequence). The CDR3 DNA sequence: TGTGCCAGTAGTGTCTGGGACACCGGGGAGCTGTTTTTT. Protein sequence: CASSVWDTGELFF.

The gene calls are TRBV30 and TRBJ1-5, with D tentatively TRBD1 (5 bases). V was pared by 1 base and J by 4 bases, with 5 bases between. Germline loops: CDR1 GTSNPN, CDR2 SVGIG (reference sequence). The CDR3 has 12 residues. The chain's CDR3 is CAWSGGNQPQHF. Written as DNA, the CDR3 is TGTGCCTGGAGTGGGGGGAATCAGCCCCAGCATTTT.